This T cell receptor beta chain was profiled in a study of cytomegalovirus exposure and HLA in healthy donors. This CDR3 spans 15 amino acids. V lost 4 bases, J lost 2 bases, and 8 bases stayed unmatched. Germline V gene sequence: CDR1 SGHNT, CDR2 YYREEE (reference sequence). Assay: immunoSEQ multiplex PCR; the TCRdb copy retains only in-frame clones and omits some. Counted here are 100,000 to 120,000 clones, 70% to 90% occurring once; the ten biggest clones make up 3% to 3.5%. The specimen was PBMCs. The source is a woman younger than 35 in good health and CMV-seronegative. The chain combines TRBV5-4 with TRBJ2-7; TRBD2 matches 8 bases. Written as DNA, the CDR3 is TGTGCCAGCAGCCCAACGCCGGGACTAGCCTACGAGCAGTACTTC. It translates to CASSPTPGLAYEQYF.